Below, one TCR beta chain is given with its context. The data derive from a study of blood T cell repertoires in COVID-19. TCRdb's table, derived via immunoSEQ multiplex PCR, lists solely in-frame clones and lacks some. This repertoire shows tens of thousands of clones, approximately 83% found once; its top ten account for 25% to 30%. The receptor comes from a woman older than 75 with acute or convalescent COVID-19. Sequenced: peripheral blood.

CDR3 bases: TGTGCCATCGGACCCCAGGGGGCTGGGAGCAATCAGCCCCAGCATTTT. Its translation is CAIGPQGAGSNQPQHF. The chain couples TRBV10-3 to TRBJ1-5; 8 nucleotides match TRBD1. The CDR3 is 16 amino acids. The V and J ends lost 8 bases and 1 base, in that order; junction bases with no gene match: 10. Germline V gives CDR1 ENHRY, CDR2 SYGVKD.